These 24 T cell receptor beta chains share one sample of origin, sequenced in a study of regulatory T cells in long-lasting Graves disease. Building the TCR beta libraries relied on iRepertoire HTBI primers, and CDR3 regions underwent Arm-PCR. One entry per CDR3 protein, called by TCRdb with MiXCR from the multiplex PCR reads. The data hold roughly 450,000 distinct CDR3 sequences, with less than 25% observed a single time. The sample's time point: persistent/refractory GD, antithyroid drugs over 5 years with positive TRAb. PBMC-derived RNA was used for the TCR library. Sequencing was performed on peripheral blood mononuclear cells (PBMCs), taken when the disease was refractory, from a patient treated with antithyroid drugs. The receptors stem from a female donor with Graves disease.

This clonotype was counted at least ten times. The chain carries TRBV11-2 and TRBJ2-7; 14 nucleotides line up with TRBD2. Germline V gene data show CDR1 as SGHAT and CDR2 as FQNNGV. V lost 5 bases to trimming and J lost 0 bases; unmatched junction nucleotides: 12. This CDR3 is built from 19 residues. CDR3: CASSPGLAGAIESSYEQYF. The CDR3 DNA reads TGTGCCAGCAGCCCGGGACTAGCGGGGGCCATAGAGTCCTCCTACGAGCAGTACTTC.

The rearrangement joins TRBV3-1 to TRBJ1-1; weak D call: TRBD1 (5 bases). This CDR3 is 12 amino acids long. V gave up 3 bases and J gave up 9 bases, with 11 bases separating them. Per germline, CDR1 LGHDT and CDR2 YNNKEL (reference sequence). The CDR3 coding sequence is TGTGCCAGCAGCCAGGGAGAGGGGCAAGCTTTCTTT. Translation: CASSQGEGQAFF.

This sequence joins TRBV5-1 and TRBJ2-7; D tentatively fits TRBD1 or TRBD2 (5 bases each). CDR3 size: 14 residues. The germline V gene encodes CDR1 SGHRS and CDR2 YFSETQ. Trimming shortened V by 3 bases and J by 7 bases, and 17 bases separated the two germline ends. The CDR3 region is CASSSNRGPREQYF. As DNA, the CDR3 is TGCGCCAGCAGCTCAAACCGGGGACCCAGAGAGCAGTACTTC. The full variable domain, its missing parts supplied by reference TRBV5-1 and TRBJ2-7, is KAGVTQTPRYLIKTRGQQVTLSCSPISGHRSVSWYQQTPGQGLQFLFEYFSETQRNKGNFPGRFSGRQFSNSRSEMNVSTLELGDSALYLCASSSNRGPREQYFGPGTRLTVT.

The genes are TRBV5-1 and TRBJ2-7; 9 bases match TRBD2. CDR1 and CDR2 (germline): SGHRS, YFSETQ. Germline trimming cut 3 bases from V and 3 bases from J; bases unmatched to any gene: 7. The CDR3 covers 15 residues. CDR3: CASSSTSGRFYEQYF. CDR3 nucleotide sequence: TGCGCCAGCAGCTCGACTAGCGGAAGATTCTACGAGCAGTACTTC.

This clonotype was detected a few times. The chain employs TRBV29-1 and TRBJ1-1, with D hard to call. This CDR3 region has 14 residues. Looked up from germline, CDR1 is SQVTM and CDR2 is ANQGSEA. Trimming cost V 5 bases and J 1 base, with 14 bases left between them. For the CDR3, the DNA is TGCAGCGTTTACTCAATCAAGAGGAACACTGAAGCTTTCTTT. Translating it yields CSVYSIKRNTEAFF. The variable domain in full, completed from reference TRBV29-1 and TRBJ1-1, reads SAVISQKPSRDICQRGTSLTIQCQVDSQVTMMFWYRQQPGQSLTLIATANQGSEATYESGFVIDKFPISRPNLTFSTLTVSNMSPEDSSIYLCSVYSIKRNTEAFFGQGTRLTVV.

This clonotype was seen ten or more times. The V call is TRBV6-2 or TRBV6-3, the J call TRBJ1-1; D not certain. Germline CDR1 reads MNHEY; CDR2 reads SVGEGT. There are 15 residues in the CDR3. The V end lost 5 bases, the J end lost 4 bases, and 17 bases lay between the germline ends. The CDR3 coding sequence is TGTGCCAGCAGTGAAGTCCCCATCTGGAGCACTGAAGCTTTCTTT. Translated, it gives CASSEVPIWSTEAFF.

This clonotype occurred many times. The chain joins TRBV28 to TRBJ2-7; D is possibly TRBD2 (5 bases). Germline lookup yields CDR1 MDHEN and CDR2 SYDVKM. The CDR3 contains 14 residues. V gave up 3 bases and J gave up 2 bases, with 11 bases separating them. The CDR3 loop is CASSFSGTAYEQYF. CDR3 DNA sequence: TGTGCCAGCAGTTTCAGCGGAACAGCCTACGAGCAGTACTTC.

Worth noting for this clonotype: A single base separates this from a much larger clone, so it may be a read error. V is TRBV12-3 or TRBV12-4 and J is TRBJ1-1, with D possibly matching TRBD1 (6 bases). V was cut by 5 bases and J by 3 bases, with 13 bases left in between. This CDR3 spans 14 amino acids. The CDR3 nucleotides are TGTGCCAGCAGTGCGGGAGGGGGGGACACTGAAGCTTTCTTT. Residues: CASSAGGGDTEAFF.

This clonotype was recorded at least ten times. The chain carries TRBV6-2 or TRBV6-3 and TRBJ1-1; 7 nucleotides agree with TRBD1. The CDR3 sequence is 14 residues long. CDR1 and CDR2 from the germline V gene are MNHEY and SVGEGT. The V segment lost 6 bases and the J segment 6 bases; nucleotides outside the gene matches: 10. DNA for the CDR3: TGTGCCAGCAGAGGACAGGCTGAAGGATCTGAAGCTTTCTTT. Encoded protein: CASRGQAEGSEAFF.

The V gene is TRBV5-1, the J gene TRBJ2-7; 7 bases agree with TRBD2. V trimming: 0 bases; J trimming: 1 base; junction bases outside the gene matches: 4. The CDR3 length is 15 residues. Germline CDR1 is SGHRS and CDR2 is YFSETQ. The CDR3, as DNA: TGCGCCAGCAGCTTGGAGGGAGGGTGGTCCTACGAGCAGTACTTC. This gives the protein CASSLEGGWSYEQYF.

This clonotype was seen repeatedly, ten times or more. The CDR3 DNA sequence: TGTGCCAGCAGTCCTTACCAGGGACAGGCACCTGGAAACACCATATATTTT. This gives the protein CASSPYQGQAPGNTIYF. The chain uses TRBV27 and TRBJ1-3, with 8 positions matching TRBD1. Per germline, CDR1 MNHEY and CDR2 SMNVEV (reference sequence). Trimming cost V 5 bases and J 2 bases; bases outside gene matches: 11. The CDR3 spans 17 residues.

There are a few counts of this clonotype. The junction and the germline gene differ at one end; a read error may be behind it. DNA of the CDR3: TGCAGTGCCAGAGCCCGGGACAGTTCCTACGAGCAGTACTTC. This codes for CSARARDSSYEQYF. The genes are TRBV20-1 and TRBJ2-7, with 7 bases aligning to TRBD1. CDR1 and CDR2 (germline): DFQATT, SNEGSKA (reference sequence). The CDR3 spans 14 residues.

This chain joins TRBV7-9 and TRBJ2-7, with D hard to call. Germline CDR1 is SEHNR and CDR2 is FQNEAQ (reference sequence). The CDR3 totals 13 residues. Trimming pared 3 bases from V and 3 bases from J, leaving 9 bases between. CDR3 DNA: TGTGCCAGCAGCTTCGTCGGCCGCTACGAGCAGTACTTC. Translation gives CASSFVGRYEQYF.

This clonotype was seen many times. V usage is TRBV20-1 and J usage is TRBJ2-7, with 7 positions matching TRBD1. Trimming took 8 bases from V and 3 from J; bases not matched to a gene: 10. Germline CDR1 and CDR2: DFQATT and SNEGSKA (reference sequence). The CDR3 runs to 13 residues. The CDR3 nucleotides read TGCAGTTCCGGGACAGACAACCGCTACGAGCAGTACTTC. Its protein product is CSSGTDNRYEQYF.

This clonotype has just a few counts. The chain uses TRBV7-6 and TRBJ2-1, with D perhaps TRBD1 (5 bases). The V and J ends lost 0 bases and 4 bases respectively, with 7 bases between them. This CDR3 is built from 14 residues. In germline, CDR1 is SGHVS, CDR2 FNYEAQ. CDR3 in DNA: TGTGCCAGCAGCTTAGCTGGGGCTTACAATGAGCAGTTCTTC. Its translation is CASSLAGAYNEQFF.

The chain uses TRBV5-1 and TRBJ1-1, with TRBD1 matching over 9 bases. After removal of 4 bases from V and 1 base from J, the junction contained 11 bases not matched to a gene. The CDR3 runs to 17 residues. In germline, CDR1 is SGHRS, CDR2 YFSETQ. The CDR3, as DNA: TGCGCCAGCAGCCCATCGGGACAGGGTGGGTGGAACACTGAAGCTTTCTTT. Translated, it gives CASSPSGQGGWNTEAFF. The whole variable domain, remainder taken from reference TRBV5-1 and TRBJ1-1, is KAGVTQTPRYLIKTRGQQVTLSCSPISGHRSVSWYQQTPGQGLQFLFEYFSETQRNKGNFPGRFSGRQFSNSRSEMNVSTLELGDSALYLCASSPSGQGGWNTEAFFGQGTRLTVV.

At least ten counts were recorded for this clonotype. This chain links TRBV29-1 with TRBJ2-5; the match to TRBD2 covers 8 bases. Trimming at V came to 4 bases and at J to 0 bases, leaving 10 bases not matched to a gene. This CDR3 is built from 16 residues. In germline, CDR1 is SQVTM, CDR2 ANQGSEA. The CDR3 nucleotides read TGCAGCGTTGCCGGGAGGGGCAGAACGTACCAAGAGACCCAGTACTTC. Translating gives CSVAGRGRTYQETQYF.

The chain is built from TRBV6-5 and TRBJ2-7; 7 positions match TRBD2. The CDR3 extends over 16 amino acids. V lost 2 bases to trimming and J lost 3 bases; unmatched junction nucleotides: 10. The V gene's germline CDR1 is MNHEY and CDR2 SVGAGI. This CDR3 reads CASSYGVGGKGYEQYF. DNA of the CDR3: TGTGCCAGCAGTTACGGCGTGGGAGGGAAGGGCTACGAGCAGTACTTC.

This clonotype has only a few counts. The chain couples TRBV6-1 to TRBJ2-7; weak D call: TRBD2 (5 bases). V lost 6 bases, J lost 3 bases, and 12 bases lay in between. From germline, CDR1 is MNHNS and CDR2 SASEGT. This CDR3 is 13 amino acids long. The CDR3 DNA is TGTGCCAGCAGCGCGGACTGGGTCTACGAGCAGTACTTC. It specifies CASSADWVYEQYF.

This clonotype was observed a few times. This sequence joins TRBV30 and TRBJ1-5; possibly TRBD1 for D (6 bases). The length of the CDR3 is 17 residues. In germline, CDR1 is GTSNPN, CDR2 SVGIG (reference sequence). V was shortened by 0 bases and J by 6 bases, with 21 bases between the two germline ends. CDR3 DNA sequence: TGTGCCTGGAGTGTATCGAGAGGTCGAGGGGGGCTTCAGCCCCAGCATTTT. As protein: CAWSVSRGRGGLQPQHF.

The gene calls are TRBV6-2 or TRBV6-3 and TRBJ1-1; D gene ambiguous. V was cut by 2 bases and J by 4 bases, with 8 bases left in between. The CDR3 consists of 13 residues. The germline gives CDR1 MNHEY, CDR2 SVGEGT. The CDR3 is CASSYGPITEAFF. The CDR3 nucleotides read TGTGCCAGCAGTTACGGGCCCATCACTGAAGCTTTCTTT.

This clonotype was counted between two and nine times. This chain links TRBV4-1 with TRBJ2-7; no clear D. V was trimmed by 2 bases and J by 3 bases, leaving 11 bases between them. This CDR3 is built from 14 residues. In germline, CDR1 is MGHRA, CDR2 YSYEKL. The CDR3 DNA is TGCGCCAGCAGCCAAAGTCATTCGGACTACGAGCAGTACTTC. Translating gives CASSQSHSDYEQYF.

The chain combines TRBV19 with TRBJ2-2; 14 nucleotides line up with TRBD2. The CDR3 totals 19 residues. The junction had 8 bases not matched to a gene; V was cut back by 0 bases and J by 5 bases. The germline V gene has CDR1 LNHDA and CDR2 SQIVND (reference sequence). The CDR3 DNA reads as TGTGCCAGTAGTATAGAGCCCGGGACTAGCGGGAGTTTGACCGGGGAGCTGTTTTTT. Protein product: CASSIEPGTSGSLTGELFF. The full variable domain, with the rest looked up from reference TRBV19 and TRBJ2-2, is DGGITQSPKYLFRKEGQNVTLSCEQNLNHDAMYWYRQDPGQGLRLIYYSQIVNDFQKGDIAEGYSVSREKKESFPLTVTSAQKNPTAFYLCASSIEPGTSGSLTGELFFGEGSRLTVL.

This clonotype came up many times. The chain links TRBV20-1 to TRBJ1-2; the D gene is possibly TRBD1 (5 bases). This CDR3 has 15 residues. Per the germline V gene, CDR1 is DFQATT and CDR2 is SNEGSKA (reference sequence). Trimming took off 4 bases at V and 3 bases at J, with 18 bases between the two ends. As DNA, the CDR3 is TGCAGTGCTATTAAACTGAGGGGCAGGGACTATGGCTACACCTTC. Translated, it gives CSAIKLRGRDYGYTF.